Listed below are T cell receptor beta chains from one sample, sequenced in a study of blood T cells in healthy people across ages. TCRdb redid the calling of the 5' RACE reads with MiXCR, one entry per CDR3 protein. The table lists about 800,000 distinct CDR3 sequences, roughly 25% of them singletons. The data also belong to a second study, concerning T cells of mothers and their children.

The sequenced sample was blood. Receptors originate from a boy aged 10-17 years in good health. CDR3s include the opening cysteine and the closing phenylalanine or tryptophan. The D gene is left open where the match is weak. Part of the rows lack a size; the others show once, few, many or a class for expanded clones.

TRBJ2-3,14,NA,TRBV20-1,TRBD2,CSARPASGYDTQYF,TGCAGTGCTAGACCCGCTAGCGGATATGATACGCAGTATTTT
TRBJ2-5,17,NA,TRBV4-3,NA,CASSQERSLAAQETQYF,TGCGCCAGCAGCCAAGAGAGGTCTTTAGCGGCCCAAGAGACCCAGTACTTC
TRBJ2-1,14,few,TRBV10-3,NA,CATRGTGDYNEQFF,TGTGCCACCAGAGGGACTGGGGACTACAATGAGCAGTTCTTC
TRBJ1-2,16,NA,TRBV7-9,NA,CASSLRQNHRYGLYTF,TGTGCCAGCAGCTTAAGGCAGAACCACCGCTATGGACTCTACACCTTC
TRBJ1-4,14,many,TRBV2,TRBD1,CASNEGQGVEKLFF,TGTGCCAGCAATGAGGGACAGGGGGTAGAAAAACTGTTTTTT
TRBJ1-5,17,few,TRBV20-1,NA,CSARGTRKGGAVQPQHF,TGCAGTGCTAGGGGGACGAGGAAAGGGGGGGCCGTTCAGCCCCAGCATTTT
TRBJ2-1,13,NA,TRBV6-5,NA,CASRKTSQHEQFF,TGTGCCAGCAGGAAGACTAGTCAGCATGAGCAGTTCTTC
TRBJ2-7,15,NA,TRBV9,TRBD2,CASSPSPLAGREQYF,TGTGCCAGCAGCCCCAGCCCATTAGCGGGGCGTGAGCAGTACTTC
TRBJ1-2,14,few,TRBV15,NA,CATSIGGSAAGYTF,TGTGCCACCAGCATTGGGGGGTCTGCCGCTGGCTACACCTTC
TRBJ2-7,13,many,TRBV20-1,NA,CSASGELSYEQYF,TGCAGTGCCTCAGGGGAGCTATCCTACGAGCAGTACTTC
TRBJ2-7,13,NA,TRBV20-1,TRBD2,CSAPREGSYEQYF,TGCAGTGCCCCCCGGGAGGGGTCCTACGAGCAGTACTTC
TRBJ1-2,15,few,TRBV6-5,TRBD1,CASRMTTGENHGYTF,TGTGCCAGCAGGATGACGACAGGGGAGAACCATGGCTACACCTTC
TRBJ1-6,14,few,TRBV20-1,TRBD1,CSARGGTENSPLHF,TGCAGTGCTAGAGGCGGGACAGAGAATTCACCCCTCCACTTT
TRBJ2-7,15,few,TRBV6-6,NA,CASSPLGAGSYEQYF,TGTGCCAGCAGTCCCCTAGGGGCGGGCTCCTACGAGCAGTACTTC
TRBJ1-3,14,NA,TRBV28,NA,CASQTGIAGNTIYF,TGTGCCAGCCAAACAGGGATCGCTGGAAACACCATATATTTT
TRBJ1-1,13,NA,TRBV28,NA,CASGRTPGAEAFF,TGTGCCAGCGGGAGGACGCCCGGGGCTGAAGCTTTCTTT
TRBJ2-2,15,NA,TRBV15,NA,CATSRGSWTTGELFF,TGTGCCACCAGCAGAGGGTCCTGGACAACCGGGGAGCTGTTTTTT
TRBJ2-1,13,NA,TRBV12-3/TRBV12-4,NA,CASGVQGDNEQFF,TGTGCCAGCGGGGTACAGGGAGACAATGAGCAGTTCTTC
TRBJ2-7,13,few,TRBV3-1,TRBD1,CASSQVQGNQQYF,TGTGCCAGCAGCCAAGTACAGGGGAACCAGCAGTACTTC
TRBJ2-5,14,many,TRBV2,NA,CASSFGGAQETQYF,TGTGCCAGCAGTTTTGGGGGAGCACAAGAGACCCAGTACTTC
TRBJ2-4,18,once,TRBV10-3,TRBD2,CAISVPYIAGGAKNIQYF,TGTGCCATCAGTGTACCCTATATTGCGGGGGGGGCCAAAAACATTCAGTACTTC
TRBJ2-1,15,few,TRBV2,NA,CASRAYLDLYNEQFF,TGTGCCAGCAGGGCCTATTTGGACCTCTACAATGAGCAGTTCTTC
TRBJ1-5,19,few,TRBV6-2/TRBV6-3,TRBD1,CASSSIVGTGSRSNQPQHF,TGTGCCAGCAGTTCGATTGTTGGGACAGGGAGTCGCAGCAATCAGCCCCAGCATTTT
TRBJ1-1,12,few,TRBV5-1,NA,CASSLEGFEAFF,TGCGCCAGCAGCTTGGAGGGGTTTGAAGCTTTCTTT
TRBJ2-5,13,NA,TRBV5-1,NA,CASSLVTGGTQYF,TGCGCCAGCAGCTTGGTAACGGGCGGGACCCAGTACTTC
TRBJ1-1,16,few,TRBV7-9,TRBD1,CASSSHPTGENTEAFF,TGTGCCAGCAGCTCCCACCCCACAGGGGAGAACACTGAAGCTTTCTTT
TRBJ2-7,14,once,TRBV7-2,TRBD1,CASSMDRYAYEQYF,TGTGCCAGCAGCATGGACAGGTATGCGTACGAGCAGTACTTC
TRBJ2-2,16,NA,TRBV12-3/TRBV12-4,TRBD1,CASSEGALENTGELFF,TGTGCCAGCAGTGAGGGGGCCTTAGAGAACACCGGGGAGCTGTTTTTT
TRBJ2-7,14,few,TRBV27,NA,CASSWTAMNYEQYF,TGTGCCAGCAGCTGGACAGCCATGAACTACGAGCAGTACTTC
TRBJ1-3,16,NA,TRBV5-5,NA,CASSLTRTAGGNTIYF,TGTGCCAGCAGCTTGACGCGTACCGCCGGTGGAAACACCATATATTTT
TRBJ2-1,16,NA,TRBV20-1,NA,CSARLRLLNPYNEQFF,TGCAGTGCTAGATTACGGCTACTTAACCCCTACAATGAGCAGTTCTTC
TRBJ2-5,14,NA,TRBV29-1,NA,CSVEDHTSSETQYF,TGCAGCGTTGAAGATCACACTAGCTCGGAGACCCAGTACTTC
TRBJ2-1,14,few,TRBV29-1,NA,CSVEPDDSYNEQFF,TGCAGCGTTGAGCCGGACGACTCCTACAATGAGCAGTTCTTC
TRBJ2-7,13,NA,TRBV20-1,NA,CSARDWDLFEQYF,TGCAGTGCTAGAGATTGGGACCTTTTCGAGCAGTACTTC
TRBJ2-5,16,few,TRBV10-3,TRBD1,CAISDSGTERQETQYF,TGTGCCATCAGTGATTCCGGGACAGAGAGACAAGAGACCCAGTACTTC
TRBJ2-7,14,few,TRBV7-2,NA,CASKNQASSYEQYF,TGTGCCAGCAAAAACCAAGCCAGCTCCTACGAGCAGTACTTC
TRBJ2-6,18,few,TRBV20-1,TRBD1,CSARSGQELHSGANVLTF,TGCAGTGCTAGATCGGGACAGGAACTTCACTCTGGGGCCAACGTCCTGACTTTC
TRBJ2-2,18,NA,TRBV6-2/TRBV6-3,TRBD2,CASSSGTSGRAHTGELFF,TGTGCCAGCAGTTCCGGGACTAGCGGGAGGGCCCACACCGGGGAGCTGTTTTTT
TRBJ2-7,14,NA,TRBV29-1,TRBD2,CSVQVAGLSYEQYF,TGCAGCGTTCAGGTAGCGGGCCTCTCCTACGAGCAGTACTTC
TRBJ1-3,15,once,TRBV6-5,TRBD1,CASRRRDRVGNTIYF,TGTGCCAGCAGGCGCCGGGACAGGGTTGGAAACACCATATATTTT
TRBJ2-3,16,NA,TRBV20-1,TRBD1,CSARPLTGGDTDTQYF,TGCAGTGCTAGACCTCTCACAGGGGGAGATACAGATACGCAGTATTTT
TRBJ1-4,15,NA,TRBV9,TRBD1,CASSVGQGASEKLFF,TGTGCCAGCAGCGTAGGACAGGGGGCGAGTGAAAAACTGTTTTTT
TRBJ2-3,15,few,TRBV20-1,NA,CSAKILDKGTDTQYF,TGCAGTGCTAAGATCCTGGACAAAGGCACAGATACGCAGTATTTT
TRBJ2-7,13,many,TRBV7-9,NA,CASSPMLGNEQYF,TGTGCCAGCAGCCCAATGTTGGGGAACGAGCAGTACTTC
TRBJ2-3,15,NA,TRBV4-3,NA,CASSQDTPGTDTQYF,TGCGCCAGCAGCCAAGACACACCTGGCACAGATACGCAGTATTTT
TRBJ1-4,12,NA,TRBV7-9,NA,CASSPAPESLFF,TGTGCCAGCAGCCCAGCCCCAGAGTCCCTGTTTTTT
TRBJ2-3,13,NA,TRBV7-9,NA,CASGQGGTDTQYF,TGTGCCAGCGGGCAGGGAGGCACAGATACGCAGTATTTT
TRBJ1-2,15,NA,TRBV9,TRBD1,CASSAEGASFGGYTF,TGTGCCAGCAGCGCGGAGGGGGCGAGTTTTGGTGGCTACACCTTC
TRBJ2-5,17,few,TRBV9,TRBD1,CASSVGWDRDGRETQYF,TGTGCCAGCAGCGTAGGTTGGGACAGGGACGGTAGAGAGACCCAGTACTTC
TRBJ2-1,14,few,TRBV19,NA,CASSIWGRTNEQFF,TGTGCCAGTAGTATTTGGGGGCGCACGAATGAGCAGTTCTTC
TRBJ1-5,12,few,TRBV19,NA,CASSINWQPQHF,TGTGCCAGTAGTATAAATTGGCAGCCCCAGCATTTT
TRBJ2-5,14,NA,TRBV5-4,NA,CASSSTTGEETQYF,TGTGCCAGCAGTTCGACGACAGGTGAAGAGACCCAGTACTTC
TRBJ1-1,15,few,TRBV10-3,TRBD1,CAISESGQGNTEAFF,TGTGCCATCAGTGAGTCAGGACAGGGGAACACTGAAGCTTTCTTT